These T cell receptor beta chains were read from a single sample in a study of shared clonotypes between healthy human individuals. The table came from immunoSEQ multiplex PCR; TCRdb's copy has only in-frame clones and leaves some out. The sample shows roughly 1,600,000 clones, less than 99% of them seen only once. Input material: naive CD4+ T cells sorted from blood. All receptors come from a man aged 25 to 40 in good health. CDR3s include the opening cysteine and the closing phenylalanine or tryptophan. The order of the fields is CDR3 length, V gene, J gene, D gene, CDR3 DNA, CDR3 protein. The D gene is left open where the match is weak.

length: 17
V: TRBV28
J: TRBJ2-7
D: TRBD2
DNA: TGTGCCAGCAGTTCGGGTTGGCTAGCGGACCCAAAGAACGAGCAGTACTTC
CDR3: CASSSGWLADPKNEQYF

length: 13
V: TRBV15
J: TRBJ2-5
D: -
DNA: TGTGCCACCAGCAGAGACATTCAAGAGACCCAGTACTTC
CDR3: CATSRDIQETQYF

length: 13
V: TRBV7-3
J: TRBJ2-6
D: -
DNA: TGTGCCAGCAGCTTAGTTAGGGCCAACGTCCTGACTTTC
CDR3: CASSLVRANVLTF

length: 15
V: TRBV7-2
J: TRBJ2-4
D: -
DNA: TGTGCCAGCAGCTTAGAGGGGCCGGGGCAAAACATTCAGTACTTC
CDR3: CASSLEGPGQNIQYF

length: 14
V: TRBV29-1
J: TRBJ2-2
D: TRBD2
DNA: TGCAGCGCTCTGCGGACTAGCGGGAATGGGGAGCTGTTTTTT
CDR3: CSALRTSGNGELFF

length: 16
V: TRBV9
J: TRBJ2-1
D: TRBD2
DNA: TGTGCCAGCAGCGTAGGGACTAGCGGGTCGTACAATGAGCAGTTCTTC
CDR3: CASSVGTSGSYNEQFF

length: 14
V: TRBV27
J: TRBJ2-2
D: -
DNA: TGTGCCAGCAGTTTAGAACAGTCAACCGGGGAGCTGTTTTTT
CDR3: CASSLEQSTGELFF

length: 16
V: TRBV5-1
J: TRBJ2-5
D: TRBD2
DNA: TGCGCCAGCAGGCTGCGACTAGCGGGAGACCAAGAGACCCAGTACTTC
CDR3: CASRLRLAGDQETQYF

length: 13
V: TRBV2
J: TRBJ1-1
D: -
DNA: TGTGCCAGCAGTGACGATGGGAACACTGAAGCTTTCTTT
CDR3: CASSDDGNTEAFF

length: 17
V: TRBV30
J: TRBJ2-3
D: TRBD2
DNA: TGTGCCTGGAGTGTTCTCAGGCGCGGGAGGAATGGAGATACGCAGTATTTT
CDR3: CAWSVLRRGRNGDTQYF

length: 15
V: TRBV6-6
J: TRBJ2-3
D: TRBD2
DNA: TGTGCCAGCAGTGACCGACGGGGGGTAACAGATACGCAGTATTTT
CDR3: CASSDRRGVTDTQYF

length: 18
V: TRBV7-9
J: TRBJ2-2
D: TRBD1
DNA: TGTGCCAGCAGCTTTCCCCCCCGGACAGGTCCCATCACCGGGGAGCTGTTTTTT
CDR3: CASSFPPRTGPITGELFF

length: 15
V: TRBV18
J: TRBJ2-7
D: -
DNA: TGTGCCAGCTCACCACGGGGAAGGGTCCCCTACGAGCAGTACTTC
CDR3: CASSPRGRVPYEQYF

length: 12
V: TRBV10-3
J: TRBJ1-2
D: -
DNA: TGTGCCATCAGTGATGAGGTTAGCGGCTACACCTTC
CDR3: CAISDEVSGYTF

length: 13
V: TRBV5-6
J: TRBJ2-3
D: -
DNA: TGTGCCAGCAGCGGCCAGGGGTCGGATACGCAGTATTTT
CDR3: CASSGQGSDTQYF

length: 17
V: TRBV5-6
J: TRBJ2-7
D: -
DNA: TGTGCCAGCAGCTTGGAGTTACGGGACGGGGGCCTCTACGAGCAGTACTTC
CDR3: CASSLELRDGGLYEQYF